The present entry profiles one T cell receptor beta chain with its context. These data are taken from a study of blood T cell repertoires in COVID-19. Study as a whole: Sample material is recorded as cDNA or gDNA derived from T cells, B-cell-depleted T cells, or PBMCs.

In the authors' methods: For nucleated cells, counts were estimated from reference gene primer amplification. The data were produced by immunoSEQ multiplex PCR, yet TCRdb's version contains in-frame clones alone and is incomplete. The V and J calls and clone size were taken over from that table, and D and trimming were inferred from the DNA. The table lists about 190,000 clones, roughly 90% of them singletons. The germline gives CDR1 SGHDT, CDR2 YYEEEE. Trimming stripped 6 bases from V and 3 bases from J, with 14 bases between. The CDR3 loop spans 14 amino acids. This receptor was taken from a man between 35 and 55 years old with acute or convalescent COVID-19. The rearrangement joins TRBV5-6 to TRBJ2-3; D possibly corresponds to TRBD2 (6 bases). The material sequenced was peripheral blood. CDR3 bases: TGTGCCAGCATCCTGGGCGGGGATACAGATACGCAGTATTTT. This translates into CASILGGDTDTQYF.